These T cell receptor beta chains were read from a single sample in a study of CD8+CD57+ T cells in acquired aplastic anemia. TCRdb re-called the reads with MiXCR, one entry per CDR3 protein. The sample carries around 200,000 distinct CDR3 sequences, 48% recorded once. Sequences were obtained from sorted CD4+, CD8+, or CD8+CD57+ T cells (not recorded which) from PBMCs. The receptors come from a human donor with aplastic anemia. The CDR3 runs from the conserved cysteine through the conserved F or W. The D gene is left open where the match is weak. Clone sizes are given selectively: once, few, many, or a class where the clone is expanded.

TRBJ2-7 TRBD1 TRBV3-1 many CASSQNRGYEQYF TGTGCCAGCAGCCAAAACAGGGGTTACGAGCAGTACTTC
TRBJ2-3 TRBD2 TRBV20-1 NA CSARARSGTAGEDTQYF TGCAGTGCTAGAGCTAGATCCGGGACGGCGGGGGAAGATACGCAGTATTTT
TRBJ2-3 NA TRBV12-3/TRBV12-4 NA CATLFRPPDTQYF TGTGCCACCTTATTCCGGCCCCCGGATACGCAGTATTTT
TRBJ2-7 TRBD2 TRBV24-1 NA CATSPSGRSVEQYF TGTGCCACCAGTCCTAGCGGGAGATCAGTCGAGCAGTACTTC
TRBJ2-3 NA TRBV10-1 NA CASSRTGTGSVTDTQYF TGCGCCAGCAGTAGAACCGGGACGGGGTCGGTCACAGATACGCAGTATTTT
TRBJ2-7 NA TRBV20-1 many CSAKELSSPSFYEQYF TGCAGTGCCAAGGAATTGTCTTCACCGTCTTTTTACGAGCAGTACTTC
TRBJ1-5 NA TRBV12-3/TRBV12-4 many CASSLVGPSVGQPQHF TGTGCCAGCAGTTTAGTCGGGCCCTCCGTGGGGCAGCCCCAGCATTTT
TRBJ1-1 TRBD1 TRBV29-1 NA CSVEDLQGYTTEAFF TGCAGCGTTGAAGACCTACAGGGGTATACAACTGAAGCTTTCTTT
TRBJ2-7 NA TRBV10-2 NA CASSESLGTYEQYF TGCGCCAGCAGTGAGTCGTTGGGGACCTACGAGCAGTACTTC
TRBJ1-6 TRBD1 TRBV6-1 NA CASSEEGAGSSPLHF TGTGCCAGCAGTGAAGAGGGGGCGGGGAGTTCACCCCTCCACTTT
TRBJ2-3 TRBD2 TRBV12-3/TRBV12-4 few CASRMGLAADTQYF TGTGCCAGCAGAATGGGACTAGCAGCAGATACGCAGTATTTT
TRBJ2-7 NA TRBV5-4 NA CASSPDGPGYEQYF TGTGCCAGCAGCCCTGACGGACCCGGCTACGAGCAGTACTTC
TRBJ1-5 TRBD1 TRBV7-2 NA CASSPGTGYSNQPQHF TGTGCCAGCAGCCCGGGGACAGGGTACAGCAATCAGCCCCAGCATTTT
TRBJ2-7 NA TRBV6-1 many CASSDRFYEQYF TGTGCCAGCAGTGACAGGTTTTACGAGCAGTACTTC
TRBJ2-1 TRBD2 TRBV7-2 many CASRTSGGADEQFF TGTGCCAGCAGGACTAGCGGGGGGGCCGATGAGCAGTTCTTC
TRBJ2-7 TRBD1 TRBV6-1 many CASNERDRGTYEQYF TGTGCCAGCAACGAACGGGACAGGGGAACCTACGAGCAGTACTTC
TRBJ2-7 TRBD1 TRBV6-1 many CASSERGLRQGYEQYF TGTGCCAGCAGTGAACGCGGTTTGAGACAGGGGTACGAGCAGTACTTC
TRBJ1-6 NA TRBV19 NA CASTRQGSPLHF TGTGCCAGTACCCGTCAGGGATCACCCCTCCACTTT
TRBJ1-3 NA TRBV6-1 NA CASTPGSSGNTIYF TGTGCCAGCACCCCTGGGAGCTCTGGAAACACCATATATTTT
TRBJ2-7 NA TRBV19 few CASSSKSQAAYEQYF TGTGCCAGTAGTTCTAAAAGTCAGGCGGCTTACGAGCAGTACTTC
TRBJ1-2 TRBD1 TRBV5-6 few CASRGPGTGISDPLSF TGTGCCAGCAGAGGCCCCGGGACAGGGATTTCGGATCCTCTTTCCTTC
TRBJ2-3 NA TRBV7-3 few CANLWGLAQRDTQYF TGTGCCAACCTCTGGGGACTGGCCCAGCGGGATACGCAGTATTTT
TRBJ2-5 NA TRBV9 many CARDPFGETQYF TGTGCCAGAGATCCCTTCGGAGAGACCCAGTACTTC
TRBJ2-3 TRBD2 TRBV11-2 few CASSPGEGSTDTQYF TGTGCCAGCAGTCCGGGGGAGGGAAGCACAGATACGCAGTATTTT
TRBJ2-7 NA TRBV12-3/TRBV12-4 NA CASSSGLGSYEQYF TGTGCCAGCAGTTCGGGACTGGGCTCCTACGAGCAGTACTTC
TRBJ1-6 NA TRBV11-2 many CASSLGGGTGKNSPLHF TGTGCCAGCAGCTTAGGGGGAGGGACCGGGAAGAATTCACCCCTCCACTTT
TRBJ2-3 NA TRBV6-5 many CASSYWQGTDTQYF TGTGCCAGCAGTTACTGGCAGGGAACAGATACGCAGTATTTT
TRBJ1-5 NA TRBV24-1 NA CATSDFGTNQPQHF TGTGCCACCAGTGATTTCGGGACAAATCAGCCCCAGCATTTT
TRBJ1-2 NA TRBV5-8 many CASSPDGNYGYTF TGTGCCAGCAGCCCGGACGGTAACTATGGCTACACCTTC
TRBJ2-5 NA TRBV7-7 NA CASSLGWAETQYF TGTGCTAGCAGCCTAGGGTGGGCGGAGACCCAGTACTTC
TRBJ2-5 TRBD2 TRBV12-3/TRBV12-4 few CASSLGTSGGEYF TGTGCCAGCAGTTTGGGGACTAGCGGGGGAGAGTACTTC
TRBJ2-7 NA TRBV25-1 NA CASSESGAADEQYF TGTGCCAGCAGTGAATCGGGAGCAGCAGACGAGCAGTACTTC
TRBJ1-2 TRBD1 TRBV5-1 NA CASRPMGGTGHDYGYTF TGCGCCAGCAGACCCATGGGAGGGACAGGGCATGACTATGGCTACACCTTC
TRBJ2-3 TRBD1 TRBV7-6 many CASSQGQGHRGTQYF TGTGCCAGCAGCCAGGGACAGGGGCATAGGGGTACGCAGTATTTT
TRBJ1-2 NA TRBV20-1 NA CSAAGGNYGYTF TGCAGTGCCGCCGGGGGCAACTATGGCTACACCTTC
TRBJ1-2 NA TRBV2 few CASSEWPGPNYGYTF TGTGCCAGCAGTGAATGGCCAGGACCTAACTATGGCTACACCTTC
TRBJ2-1 NA TRBV11-1 NA CASSPRDSGRNNEQFF TGTGCCAGCAGCCCCCGTGATAGCGGAAGAAACAATGAGCAGTTCTTC
TRBJ2-1 NA TRBV25-1 NA CASSEWAPYNEQFF TGTGCCAGCAGTGAATGGGCACCCTACAATGAGCAGTTCTTC
TRBJ2-7 NA TRBV7-6 NA CASSYSTFSEQYF TGTGCCAGCAGCTACTCAACTTTTAGCGAGCAGTACTTC
TRBJ1-1 NA TRBV4-1 many CASSQGTGFVAFF TGCGCCAGCAGCCAAGGCACAGGTTTTGTGGCTTTCTTT
TRBJ2-3 TRBD1 TRBV24-1 many CATSDIVLPGTGGLDTQYF TGTGCCACCAGTGATATAGTTCTGCCGGGGACAGGGGGTTTAGATACGCAGTATTTT
TRBJ2-3 TRBD2 TRBV28 NA CASYSGADTQYF TGTGCCAGCTATAGCGGGGCAGATACGCAGTATTTT
TRBJ2-1 NA TRBV7-9 many CASSFRFSLAPNEQFF TGTGCCAGCAGCTTTAGGTTTAGTTTAGCCCCCAATGAGCAGTTCTTC
TRBJ2-7 NA TRBV19 NA CASSIPGRYEQYF TGTGCCAGTAGTATTCCGGGACGCTACGAGCAGTACTTC
TRBJ2-3 TRBD2 TRBV3-1 many CASSDLAGGPDTQYF TGTGCCAGCAGCGACCTAGCGGGGGGGCCAGATACGCAGTATTTT
TRBJ1-6 NA TRBV7-2 NA CASSLRQDNSPLHF TGTGCCAGCAGCTTAAGGCAGGATAATTCACCCCTCCACTTT
TRBJ2-5 NA TRBV29-1 many CSVDWTRETQYF TGCAGCGTTGACTGGACACGAGAGACCCAGTACTTC
TRBJ2-7 NA TRBV7-8 few CASSLGGSEFYEQYF TGTGCCAGCAGCTTAGGGGGCAGTGAATTCTACGAGCAGTACTTC
TRBJ2-3 TRBD2 TRBV10-2 NA CASSKGLAGAASDTQYF TGCGCCAGCAGTAAGGGACTAGCGGGGGCCGCTTCCGATACGCAGTATTTT
TRBJ1-2 TRBD1 TRBV6-4 once CASSDQGGRGYTF TGTGCCAGCAGTGACCAGGGGGGTCGGGGCTACACCTTC
TRBJ2-7 TRBD1 TRBV29-1 few CSVETGQGAFDEQYF TGCAGCGTTGAAACCGGACAGGGGGCTTTCGACGAGCAGTACTTC
TRBJ2-1 TRBD2 TRBV25-1 NA CASSAPGLAGSNEQFF TGTGCCAGCAGTGCCCCGGGACTAGCGGGGAGCAATGAGCAGTTCTTC
TRBJ2-3 NA TRBV5-4 many CASSYGGRDTQYF TGTGCCAGCAGCTACGGGGGGCGAGATACGCAGTATTTT
TRBJ2-7 TRBD2 TRBV6-6 many CASRGLAGDKYEQYF TGTGCCAGCAGGGGGCTAGCGGGGGACAAATACGAGCAGTACTTC
TRBJ1-2 NA TRBV24-1 once CATMGDLTDTQYGYTF TGTGCCACCATGGGGGACTTAACAGATACGCAGTATGGCTACACCTTC
TRBJ2-5 NA TRBV6-5 many CASSGTGAWETQYF TGTGCCAGCAGTGGGACCGGGGCCTGGGAGACCCAGTACTTC